The 14 T cell receptor beta chains presented below share a single source sample, sequenced in a study of T cells after yellow fever vaccination. TCRdb itself ran the 5' RACE reads through MiXCR, one entry per CDR3 protein. The data show around 550,000 distinct CDR3 sequences, 15% to 20% seen once. The material sequenced was PBMCs, taken 15 days after the yellow fever booster vaccination. The receptors were gathered from a man between 25 and 39 years old who received the YFV17D yellow fever vaccine.

The chain has TRBV7-2 and TRBJ2-2, with 7 positions matching TRBD2. Trimming took 5 bases from V and 8 from J; bases not matched to a gene: 11. The CDR3 length is 15 residues. In germline, CDR1 is SGHTA, CDR2 FQGNSA. The CDR3 protein is CASSSGDLTWGELFF. CDR3 sequence (DNA): TGTGCCAGCAGCAGCGGGGACCTTACCTGGGGGGAGCTGTTTTTT.

This clonotype was seen only a few times. The rearrangement joins TRBV6-5 to TRBJ2-1; 10 positions match TRBD2. Germline loops: CDR1 MNHEY, CDR2 SVGAGI. The CDR3 contains 12 residues. V was pared by 7 bases and J by 8 bases, with 2 bases of the junction left unmatched. CDR3 region: CASTSGSDEQFF. The CDR3 nucleotides are TGTGCCAGCACTAGCGGGAGTGATGAGCAGTTCTTC.

The DNA of the CDR3 is TGCAGTGCTAGAGACGGGACTAGCGCCGACAATGAGCAGTTCTTC. Translating gives CSARDGTSADNEQFF. The rearrangement uses TRBV20-1 and TRBJ2-1, with 10 nucleotides matching TRBD2. The V segment lost 0 bases and the J segment 5 bases; nucleotides outside the gene matches: 4. CDR1 and CDR2 from the germline V gene are DFQATT and SNEGSKA (reference sequence). The CDR3 has 15 residues.

Ten or more counts support this clonotype. The gene calls are TRBV24-1 and TRBJ1-5, with D hard to call. The CDR3 covers 11 residues. Germline assignment: CDR1 KGHDR and CDR2 SFDVKD. V lost 9 bases, J lost 3 bases, and 5 bases lay in between. DNA of the CDR3: TGTGCCACCGGTGCCAATCAGCCCCAGCATTTT. It encodes CATGANQPQHF.

This clonotype appeared a few times. The chain couples TRBV23-1 to TRBJ2-7; 9 bases fit TRBD2. TRBV23-1 is classed as an ORF, of uncertain function. The CDR3 has 16 amino acids. The V and J ends lost 6 bases and 5 bases, in that order; junction bases with no gene match: 14. CDR3 loop: CASRPFSGSVFDEQYF. The CDR3 nucleotides are TGCGCCAGCAGACCCTTTAGCGGGAGTGTTTTTGACGAGCAGTACTTC.

This clonotype appeared a few times. J is TRBJ2-3 and V is TRBV12-3 or TRBV12-4; 7 positions match TRBD2. CDR3 length equals 16 residues. V gave up 1 base and J gave up 1 base; unmatched junction bases: 5. CDR3 nucleotide sequence: TGTGCCAGCAGTTTAGGGGCGGGAGTGGGCACAGATACGCAGTATTTT. Residues: CASSLGAGVGTDTQYF.

V and J are TRBV7-2 and TRBJ2-3; the D is unclear. This CDR3 is 13 amino acids long. V was clipped by 5 bases and J by 2 bases, with 8 bases between them. CDR1 SGHTA and CDR2 FQGNSA come from the germline V gene. The CDR3 is CASSKYYTDTQYF. The CDR3 nucleotides are TGTGCCAGCAGCAAATACTACACAGATACGCAGTATTTT.

This sequence joins TRBV5-1 and TRBJ2-1, with no clear D. V was clipped by 7 bases and J by 6 bases, with 20 bases between them. The CDR3 covers 15 residues. CDR1 and CDR2 (germline): SGHRS, YFSETQ. DNA for the CDR3: TGCGCCAGCGCGATTAGTCCAGCTCCGACCAATGAGCAGTTCTTC. Translating gives CASAISPAPTNEQFF. The full variable domain, in which reference TRBV5-1 and TRBJ2-1 provide the parts outside the CDR3, is KAGVTQTPRYLIKTRGQQVTLSCSPISGHRSVSWYQQTPGQGLQFLFEYFSETQRNKGNFPGRFSGRQFSNSRSEMNVSTLELGDSALYLCASAISPAPTNEQFFGPGTRLTVL.

The chain is built from TRBV7-9 and TRBJ2-1, with 7 nucleotides matching TRBD1. This CDR3 has 14 residues. Germline V gives CDR1 SEHNR, CDR2 FQNEAQ (reference sequence). V was clipped by 7 bases and J by 5 bases; unmatched bases: 8. Written as DNA, the CDR3 is TGTGCCAGCACCCCACAGGGGTGGGACAATGAGCAGTTCTTC. It translates to CASTPQGWDNEQFF.

In this sample, this clonotype turned up a few times. The rearrangement joins TRBV3-1 to TRBJ2-2, with no clear D. Per germline, CDR1 LGHDT and CDR2 YNNKEL (reference sequence). V dropped 0 bases and J dropped 8 bases, with 4 bases sitting between them. The CDR3 has 12 residues. The CDR3 protein is CASSQEPGELFF. The DNA for the CDR3 is TGTGCCAGCAGCCAAGAGCCGGGGGAGCTGTTTTTT.

This clonotype was seen a few times. The chain uses TRBV7-2 and TRBJ2-7; no clear D. CDR1 is SGHTA and CDR2 is FQGNSA in the germline V gene. V lost 3 bases and J 2 bases, leaving 11 bases between the germline ends. The length of the CDR3 is 14 residues. CDR3 region: CASSFFGTPYEQYF. The CDR3 nucleotides read TGTGCCAGCAGCTTTTTTGGTACCCCCTACGAGCAGTACTTC.

On this clonotype: The conserved closing phenylalanine or tryptophan is absent in this CDR3, likely reflecting a read error. The V gene is TRBV4-3, the J gene TRBJ2-4; D possibly matches TRBD1 or TRBD2 (7 bases each). The CDR3 covers 16 residues. The germline gives CDR1 LGHNA, CDR2 YSLEER. Trimming removed 4 bases from V and 7 bases from J, with 20 bases in between. The CDR3 DNA follows: TGCGCCAGCAGCCTCACCACTTCAGGGGGAGGGAACATTCAGTACATC. Protein: CASSLTTSGGGNIQYI.

The V gene is TRBV20-1, the J gene TRBJ2-1; 7 bases match TRBD2. V dropped 4 bases and J dropped 2; count of bases not matched to a gene: 5. CDR1 and CDR2 from the germline V gene are DFQATT and SNEGSKA (reference sequence). The CDR3 extends over 14 amino acids. The CDR3 DNA reads as TGCAGTGCTAAACTAGCGCTGGCCTACAATGAGCAGTTCTTC. Its protein is CSAKLALAYNEQFF.

This clonotype came up a few times. The chain recombines TRBV7-8 with TRBJ2-7; TRBD1 or TRBD2 may be the D gene (5 bases each). Trimming took 4 bases from V and 7 from J, leaving 14 bases between them. CDR3 length: 13 amino acids. The germline V gene encodes CDR1 SGHVS and CDR2 FQNEAQ. The CDR3 DNA reads TGTGCCAGCAGCTCCAACTCGGGGCGGGAGCAGTACTTC. Translating it yields CASSSNSGREQYF.